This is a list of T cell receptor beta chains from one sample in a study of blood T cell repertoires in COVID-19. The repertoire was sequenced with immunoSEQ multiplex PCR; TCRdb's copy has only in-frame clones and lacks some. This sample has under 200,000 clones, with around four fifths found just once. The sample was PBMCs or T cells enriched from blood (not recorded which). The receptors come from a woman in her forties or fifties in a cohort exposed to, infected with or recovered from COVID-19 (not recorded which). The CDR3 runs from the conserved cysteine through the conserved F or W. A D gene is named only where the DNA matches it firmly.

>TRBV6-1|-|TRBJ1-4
CASSETSTGGWEKLFF
TGTGCCAGCAGTGAAACCTCGACTGGGGGGTGGGAAAAACTGTTTTTT
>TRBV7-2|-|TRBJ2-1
CASSLQESSYNEQFF
TGTGCCAGCAGCCTACAGGAGAGCTCCTACAATGAGCAGTTCTTC
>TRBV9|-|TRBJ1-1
CASSVVQPNTEAFF
TGTGCCAGCAGCGTAGTACAGCCGAACACTGAAGCTTTCTTT
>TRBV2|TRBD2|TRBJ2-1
CASSEKAGGLGEQFF
TGTGCCAGCAGTGAAAAAGCGGGAGGGTTGGGTGAGCAGTTCTTC
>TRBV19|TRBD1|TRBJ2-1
CASSIGTGLFF
TGTGCCAGTAGTATTGGGACAGGGCTGTTCTTC
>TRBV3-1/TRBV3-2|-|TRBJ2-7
CASSQDVAEYPIF
TGTGCCAGCAGCCAAGATGTAGCGGAGTACCCTATCTTC
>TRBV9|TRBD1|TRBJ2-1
CASSGQGTGGDDEQFF
TGTGCCAGCAGCGGCCAAGGGACAGGAGGGGACGATGAGCAGTTCTTC
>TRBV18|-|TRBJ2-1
CASSPIADSYNEQFF
TGTGCCAGCTCACCAATAGCGGACTCCTACAATGAGCAGTTCTTC
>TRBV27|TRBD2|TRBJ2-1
CASRPGSGGPYNEQFF
TGTGCCAGCCGCCCGGGAAGCGGGGGGCCCTACAATGAGCAGTTCTTC
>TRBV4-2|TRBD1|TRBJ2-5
CASSRDSSGETQYF
TGTGCCAGCAGCCGGGACAGCTCTGGAGAGACCCAGTACTTC
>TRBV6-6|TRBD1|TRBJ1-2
CASRAPGGQAGYTF
TGTGCCAGCAGAGCCCCAGGGGGTCAGGCCGGCTACACCTTC